This TCR beta chain stems from a study of OX40 agonist ivuxolimab in advanced cancers. Across the whole study: In this trial design, patients received ivuxolimab intravenously at 0.01 to 10 mg/kg every 2 weeks. Study results and limitations: Not determined was the antigen specificity of the expanded peripheral T cells. Certain nonresponders additionally had low normalized T-cell clonal expansion.

TCRdb keeps only in-frame clones here, not all; method: immunoSEQ multiplex PCR. The profile shows some 100,000 clones, less than 90% of them singletons. As to this clone: Antigen unknown.

V trimming: 5 bases; J trimming: 3 bases; junction bases outside the gene matches: 5. This CDR3 contains 15 residues. Germline V CDR1 and CDR2: SGHTA, FQGNSA. This sample comprised CD4+ or CD8+ T cells sorted from blood, obtained in a trial of the OX40 agonist ivuxolimab. This sequence joins TRBV7-2 and TRBJ1-1; TRBD1 matches at 11 bases. The sequence was obtained from an adult with an advanced solid tumor such as melanoma, head and neck, liver or kidney cancer. The CDR3 nucleotides read TGTGCCAGCAGCGCCGGACAGGGGGCGGACACTGAAGCTTTCTTT. Its protein product is CASSAGQGADTEAFF.